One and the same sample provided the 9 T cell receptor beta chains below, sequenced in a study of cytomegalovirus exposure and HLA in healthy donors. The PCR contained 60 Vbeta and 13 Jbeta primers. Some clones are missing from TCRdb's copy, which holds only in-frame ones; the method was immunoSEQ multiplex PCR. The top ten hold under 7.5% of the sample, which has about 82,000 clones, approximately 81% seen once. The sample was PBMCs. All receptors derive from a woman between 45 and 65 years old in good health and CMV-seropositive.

CDR3 sequence reads: CASSWVAGNQETQYF. The CDR3 bases are TGCGCCAGCAGCTGGGTAGCGGGAAACCAAGAGACCCAGTACTTC. The rearrangement links TRBV5-1 to TRBJ2-5; TRBD2 aligns across 8 bases. J gave up 0 bases and V 3 bases, and 4 bases lay outside the gene matches. Germline V gene sequence: CDR1 SGHRS, CDR2 YFSETQ. This CDR3 spans 15 amino acids.

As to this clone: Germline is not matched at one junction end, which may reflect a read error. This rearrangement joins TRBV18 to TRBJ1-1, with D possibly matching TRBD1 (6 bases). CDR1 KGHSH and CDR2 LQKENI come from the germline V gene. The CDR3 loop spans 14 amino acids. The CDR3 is CASSPLRGSTEAFF. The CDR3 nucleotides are TGTGCCAGCTCCCCACTCAGGGGAAGCACTGAAGCTTTCTTT.

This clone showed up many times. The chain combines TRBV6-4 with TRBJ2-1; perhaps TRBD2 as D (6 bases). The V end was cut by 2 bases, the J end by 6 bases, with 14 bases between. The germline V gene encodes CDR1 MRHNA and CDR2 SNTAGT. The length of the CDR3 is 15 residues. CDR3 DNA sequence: TGTGCCAGCAGTGACCAGGCGGGGCAAGCCAATGAGCAGTTCTTC. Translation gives CASSDQAGQANEQFF.

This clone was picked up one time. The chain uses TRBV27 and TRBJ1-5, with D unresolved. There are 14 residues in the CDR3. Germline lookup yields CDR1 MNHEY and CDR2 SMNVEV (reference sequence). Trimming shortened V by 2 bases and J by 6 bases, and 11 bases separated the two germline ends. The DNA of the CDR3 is TGTGCCAGCAGTTTAGCCGGGTTTGGTCAGCCCCAGCATTTT. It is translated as CASSLAGFGQPQHF.

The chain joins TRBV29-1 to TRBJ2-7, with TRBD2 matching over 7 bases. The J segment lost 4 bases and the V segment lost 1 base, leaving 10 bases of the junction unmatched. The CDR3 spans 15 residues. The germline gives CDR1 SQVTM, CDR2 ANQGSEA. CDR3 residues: CSVEAFGLAAYEQYF. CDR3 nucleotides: TGCAGCGTTGAAGCTTTTGGTCTAGCGGCATACGAGCAGTACTTC.

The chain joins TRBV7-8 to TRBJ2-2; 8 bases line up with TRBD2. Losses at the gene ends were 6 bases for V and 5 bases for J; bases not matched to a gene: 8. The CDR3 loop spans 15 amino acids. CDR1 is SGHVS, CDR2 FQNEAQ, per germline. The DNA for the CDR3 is TGTGCCAGCAGTTGGGCCCTAGCGGGTACCGGGGAGCTGTTTTTT. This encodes CASSWALAGTGELFF. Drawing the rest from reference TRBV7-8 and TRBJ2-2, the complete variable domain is GAGVSQSPRYKVAKRGQDVALRCDPISGHVSLFWYQQALGQGPEFLTYFQNEAQLDKSGLPSDRFFAERPEGSVSTLKIQRTQQEDSAVYLCASSWALAGTGELFFGEGSRLTVL.

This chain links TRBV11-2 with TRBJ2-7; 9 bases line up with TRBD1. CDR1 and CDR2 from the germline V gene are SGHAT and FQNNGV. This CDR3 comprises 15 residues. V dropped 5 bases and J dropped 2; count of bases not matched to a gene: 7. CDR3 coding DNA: TGTGCCAGCAGCGAAGACAGGGGGTTAACCTACGAGCAGTACTTC. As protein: CASSEDRGLTYEQYF.

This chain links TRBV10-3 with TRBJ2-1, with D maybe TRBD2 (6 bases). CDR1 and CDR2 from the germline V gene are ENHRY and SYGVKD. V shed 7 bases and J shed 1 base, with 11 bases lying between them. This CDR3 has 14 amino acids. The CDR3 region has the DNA TGTGCCATCAAAGGGACTGGGTCCTACAATGAGCAGTTCTTC. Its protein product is CAIKGTGSYNEQFF.

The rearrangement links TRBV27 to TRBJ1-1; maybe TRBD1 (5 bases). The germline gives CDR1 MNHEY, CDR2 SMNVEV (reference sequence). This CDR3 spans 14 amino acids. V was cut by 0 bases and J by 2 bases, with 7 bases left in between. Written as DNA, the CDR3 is TGTGCCAGCAGTTTATCCACAGGTAACACTGAAGCTTTCTTT. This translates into CASSLSTGNTEAFF.